In its sample, the clone carrying this T cell receptor beta chain was seen many times. Its cognate antigen is unknown. These data come from a study of breast tumors, draining lymph nodes, adjacent tissues. Regarding the study as a whole: Most tumor T cells seemingly derive from lymph node, then expand in tumor. Tumors had less TCR diversity than lymph nodes, more than nontumor tissue. That most tumor T cells come from lymph nodes remained unproven. Luminal-like breast cancer showed significantly higher tumor–nontumor repertoire similarity than basal-like.

TCRdb passed the multiplex PCR reads through MiXCR, listing each CDR3 protein once. In the table there are some 250,000 distinct CDR3 sequences, under 35% of which are singletons. Breast cancer patients provided tissue from their axillary draining lymph nodes. The CDR3 has 13 amino acids. Trimming removed 2 bases from V and 7 bases from J, with 9 bases in between. CDR1 is SGHTA, CDR2 FQGNSA, per germline. Sequences were obtained from axillary lymph node tissue. This receptor was obtained from a female donor with breast cancer. Some clones in this sample may be carry-over from other donors' samples. V and J are TRBV7-2 and TRBJ2-1; D might be TRBD2 (6 bases). CDR3 sequence reads: CASSLRGWNEQFF. In nucleotides, the CDR3 is TGTGCCAGCAGCTTACGGGGGTGGAATGAGCAGTTCTTC. The whole variable domain, remainder taken from reference TRBV7-2 and TRBJ2-1, is GAGVSQSPSNKVTEKGKDVELRCDPISGHTALYWYRQSLGQGLEFLIYFQGNSAPDKSGLPSDRFSAERTGGSVSTLTIQRTQQEDSAVYLCASSLRGWNEQFFGPGTRLTVL.